Below are 22 T cell receptor beta chains sequenced from a single sample in a study of blood T cell repertoires in COVID-19. The protocol was immunoSEQ multiplex PCR, while the TCRdb copy is restricted to in-frame clones and leaves out a portion. The table shows 200,000 to 250,000 clones, with less than 90% occurring only once. Sequencing was carried out using peripheral blood. The receptors were sampled from a woman aged 60-75 years who had recovered from COVID-19.

The chain recombines TRBV28 with TRBJ1-1, with unresolved D. Germline lookup yields CDR1 MDHEN and CDR2 SYDVKM. The CDR3 is 16 residues long. V lost 7 bases to trimming and J lost 4 bases, with 22 bases between them. CDR3 sequence (DNA): TGTGCCAGCAACCGAGGCCTACCCCGAGCGGGCACTGAAGCTTTCTTT. Its protein product is CASNRGLPRAGTEAFF. Looking up the rest from reference TRBV28 and TRBJ1-1 gives the full variable domain: DVKVTQSSRYLVKRTGEKVFLECVQDMDHENMFWYRQDPGLGLRLIYFSYDVKMKEKGDIPEGYSVSREKKERFSLILESASTNQTSMYLCASNRGLPRAGTEAFFGQGTRLTVV.

This chain uses TRBV4-1 with TRBJ1-2; TRBD1 agrees at 7 bases. J gave up 9 bases and V 3 bases, and 19 bases lay outside the gene matches. This CDR3 is built from 17 residues. Germline assignment: CDR1 MGHRA and CDR2 YSYEKL. The CDR3 loop reads CASSQGNLQGRRARYTF. The CDR3 nucleotides are TGCGCCAGCAGCCAGGGGAACCTACAGGGGAGGCGAGCCCGCTACACCTTC.

This chain joins TRBV4-3 and TRBJ1-2; 7 bases map to TRBD1. Germline-derived CDR1 and CDR2 are LGHNA and YSLEER. CDR3 length: 16 residues. The junction had 9 bases not matched to a gene; V was cut back by 0 bases and J by 5 bases. The CDR3 sequence: CASSQDVRGRRYGYTF. As DNA, the CDR3 is TGCGCCAGCAGCCAAGATGTTAGGGGGCGTAGGTATGGCTACACCTTC.

V is TRBV30 and J is TRBJ2-5, with D perhaps TRBD2 (6 bases). The V gene's germline CDR1 is GTSNPN and CDR2 SVGIG (reference sequence). The CDR3 has 16 amino acids. The germline V and J ends were trimmed by 2 bases and 1 base, with 17 bases remaining between them. The CDR3 nucleotides are TGTGCCTGGAGTACTCCGCGGGGACTTCTCCAAGAGACCCAGTACTTC. It specifies CAWSTPRGLLQETQYF.

The table lists this clone with many counts. CDR3 loop: CASSSRGRGETQYF. In DNA form, the CDR3 reads TGTGCCAGCAGCAGCAGGGGGCGCGGAGAGACCCAGTACTTC. This chain connects TRBV7-8 to TRBJ2-5; 8 positions match TRBD1. Germline V gene lookup returns CDR1 SGHVS and CDR2 FQNEAQ. The trim removed 5 bases at V and 4 bases at J, leaving 6 bases unmatched. This CDR3 has 14 amino acids.

The chain joins TRBV7-3 to TRBJ2-3; D is undetermined. This CDR3 region has 15 residues. Per the germline V gene, CDR1 is SGHTA and CDR2 is FQGTGA. Trimming took 0 bases from V and 2 from J, leaving 9 bases between them. In DNA, the CDR3 is TGTGCCAGCAGCTTAACTAGCATGCCCACAGATACGCAGTATTTT. Its translation is CASSLTSMPTDTQYF.

The rearrangement uses TRBV7-2 and TRBJ1-4, with D perhaps matching TRBD1 (5 bases). The length of the CDR3 is 15 residues. In germline, CDR1 is SGHTA, CDR2 FQGNSA. With 1 base removed from V and 6 bases from J, the gap between germline ends came to 12 bases. CDR3 sequence (DNA): TGTGCCAGCAGCTTAGGTCAGGGTTTTGATGAAAAACTGTTTTTT. Translating gives CASSLGQGFDEKLFF.

The chain recombines TRBV3-1 (or the pseudogene TRBV3-2) with TRBJ1-1; unclear D gene. Germline lookup yields CDR1 LGHDT and CDR2 YNNKEL (reference sequence). The CDR3 sequence is 13 residues long. V shed 0 bases and J shed 4 bases, with 6 bases lying between them. The CDR3 region has the DNA TGTGCCAGCAGCCAAGATCGGGTCACTGAAGCTTTCTTT. Its protein is CASSQDRVTEAFF.

The genes are TRBV5-5 and TRBJ2-7; possible D gene TRBD2, 5 bases. The CDR3 sequence is 13 residues long. V lost 4 bases and J 5 bases, leaving 13 bases between the germline ends. CDR1 is SGHKS, CDR2 YYEKEE, per germline (reference sequence). The DNA of the CDR3 is TGTGCCAGCAGCCTACCGCGGGTGGACGAGCAGTACTTC. The encoded protein is CASSLPRVDEQYF.

This clone was observed once. J is TRBJ1-2 and V is TRBV2, with D tentatively TRBD1 (6 bases). The germline V gene encodes CDR1 SNHLY and CDR2 FYNNEI. CDR3 length: 14 amino acids. V lost 4 bases to trimming and J lost 2 bases, with 11 bases between them. This CDR3 reads CASSVVTGNYGYTF. The DNA for the CDR3 is TGTGCCAGCAGTGTAGTCACAGGGAACTATGGCTACACCTTC. The full variable domain, completed using reference TRBV2 and TRBJ1-2, is EPEVTQTPSHQVTQMGQEVILRCVPISNHLYFYWYRQILGQKVEFLVSFYNNEISEKSEIFDDQFSVERPDGSNFTLKIRSTKLEDSAMYFCASSVVTGNYGYTFGSGTRLTVV.

The chain has TRBV5-4 and TRBJ2-1; 8 bases map to TRBD2. Germline CDR1 reads SGHNT; CDR2 reads YYREEE (reference sequence). The J segment lost 0 bases and the V segment lost 5 bases, leaving 4 bases of the junction unmatched. The CDR3 contains 15 residues. CDR3 protein: CASSAGRGSYNEQFF. The CDR3 DNA is TGTGCCAGCAGTGCCGGGAGGGGCTCCTACAATGAGCAGTTCTTC. Complete variable domain (other parts from reference TRBV5-4 and TRBJ2-1): ETGVTQSPTHLIKTRGQQVTLRCSSQSGHNTVSWYQQALGQGPQFIFQYYREEENGRGNFPPRFSGLQFPNYSSELNVNALELDDSALYLCASSAGRGSYNEQFFGPGTRLTVL.

This clone has a single count. The rearrangement joins TRBV6-2 or TRBV6-3 to TRBJ2-5; TRBD2 matches at 13 bases. Looked up from germline, CDR1 is MNHEY and CDR2 is SVGEGT. This CDR3 is built from 16 residues. The V gene end was trimmed by 3 bases and the J gene end by 5 bases; junction bases not matched to a gene: 6. The CDR3 reads CASSYTSGGAEETQYF. The CDR3 DNA reads as TGTGCCAGCAGTTATACTAGCGGGGGGGCCGAGGAGACCCAGTACTTC.

This clone has just a few counts. V usage is TRBV5-1 and J usage is TRBJ2-3; D may be TRBD2 (6 bases). CDR3 size: 13 residues. V was trimmed by 3 bases and J by 6 bases, leaving 11 bases between them. Germline V lookup: CDR1 SGHRS, CDR2 YFSETQ. The CDR3 spells CASSSGLRDTQYF. The CDR3 bases are TGCGCCAGCAGCTCGGGACTTCGGGATACGCAGTATTTT.

This chain uses TRBV6-6 with TRBJ1-3; no reliable D call. Germline-derived CDR1 and CDR2 are MNHNY and SVGAGI (reference sequence). Trimming shortened V by 6 bases and J by 1 base, and 4 bases separated the two germline ends. The CDR3 runs to 12 residues. The CDR3 coding sequence is TGTGCCAGCAGCGGTTCTGGAAACACCATATATTTT. It encodes CASSGSGNTIYF.

With regard to this clone: The junction departs from germline at one end; a sequencing error may be responsible. V and J are TRBV5-8 and TRBJ2-3; 7 nucleotides align to TRBD1. CDR1 is SGHTS and CDR2 is YDEGEE in the germline V gene. This CDR3 has 14 residues. The CDR3 nucleotides read TGTGCCAGCAGCCCCCGACAGGGCACATATACGCAGTATTTT. The encoded protein is CASSPRQGTYTQYF.

The rearrangement uses TRBV11-2 and TRBJ2-7; TRBD1 agrees at 8 bases. V shed 0 bases, J shed 3 bases, and the junction held 1 base outside the gene matches. The CDR3 is made up of 14 amino acids. CDR1 and CDR2 from the germline V gene are SGHAT and FQNNGV. The CDR3 nucleotides are TGTGCCAGCAGCTTAGACGGGACAGGCTACGAGCAGTACTTC. Translating it yields CASSLDGTGYEQYF.

This rearrangement joins TRBV5-6 to TRBJ1-5; TRBD1 might be the D (6 bases). The CDR3 consists of 14 residues. The V gene lost 3 bases and the J gene lost 6 bases, with 13 bases spanning the gap. CDR1 and CDR2 from the germline V gene are SGHDT and YYEEEE. CDR3 DNA sequence: TGTGCCAGCAGCTCAACCTCAGGGGCTCAGCCCCAGCATTTT. It specifies CASSSTSGAQPQHF.

This clone turned up a few times. V and J are TRBV6-1 and TRBJ2-7; D is perhaps TRBD1 (6 bases). The CDR3 spans 13 residues. Trimming left V 2 bases short and J 4 bases short, with 9 bases between. The germline V gene encodes CDR1 MNHNS and CDR2 SASEGT. In nucleotides, the CDR3 is TGTGCCAGCAGTGAACAACAGGGTTACGAGCAGTACTTC. It translates to CASSEQQGYEQYF.

This chain joins TRBV5-5 and TRBJ1-2; D is unclear. This CDR3 region has 16 residues. Trimming took off 10 bases at V and 4 bases at J, with 26 bases between the two ends. CDR1 is SGHKS, CDR2 YYEKEE, per germline (reference sequence). In DNA, the CDR3 is TGTGCCTCCAACCTCCTCCCGGAACCGGAGGGCTATGGCTACACCTTC. This sequence encodes CASNLLPEPEGYGYTF. Drawing the rest from reference TRBV5-5 and TRBJ1-2, the complete variable domain is DAGVTQSPTHLIKTRGQQVTLRCSPISGHKSVSWYQQVLGQGPQFIFQYYEKEERGRGNFPDRFSARQFPNYSSELNVNALLLGDSALYLCASNLLPEPEGYGYTFGSGTRLTVV.

The chain joins TRBV2 to TRBJ2-4; D might be TRBD2 (6 bases). Germline CDR1 and CDR2: SNHLY and FYNNEI. The germline V and J ends were trimmed by 6 bases and 0 bases, with 9 bases remaining between them. CDR3 size: 14 residues. CDR3 nucleotide sequence: TGTGCCAGCAGGGGGGGATTAGCCAAAAACATTCAGTACTTC. This gives the protein CASRGGLAKNIQYF.

The sample holds a few counts of this clone. One end of the junction does not line up with germline, which may come from a read error. The V call is TRBV7-7, the J call TRBJ2-5; 9 nucleotides agree with TRBD2. This CDR3 has 17 residues. Looked up from germline, CDR1 is SSHAT and CDR2 is FNYEAQ (reference sequence). The CDR3, as DNA: TGTGCTAGCAGCTTTGATGTGACTAGCGGTTACCAAGAGACCCAGTACTTC. It yields the protein CASSFDVTSGYQETQYF. The variable domain in full, with the rest retrieved from reference TRBV7-7 and TRBJ2-5, is GAGVSQSPRYKVTKRGQDVTLRCDPISSHATLYWYQQALGQGPEFLTYFNYEAQPDKSGLPSDRFSAERPEGSISTLTIQRTEQRDSAMYRCASSFDVTSGYQETQYFGPGTRLLVL.

The chain carries TRBV27 and TRBJ1-1; 7 nucleotides align to TRBD1. The trim removed 6 bases at V and 6 bases at J, leaving 10 bases unmatched. Germline-derived CDR1 and CDR2 are MNHEY and SMNVEV (reference sequence). CDR3 length equals 14 residues. Here the CDR3 DNA reads TGTGCCAGCAGCTTTATCCCCGGGACAGCTGAAGCTTTCTTT. Protein product: CASSFIPGTAEAFF.